These 20 T cell receptor beta chains share one sample of origin, sequenced in a study of tissue T cells after allogeneic stem cell transplantation. Here immunoSEQ multiplex PCR was the method, and the copy in TCRdb shows in-frame clones only, minus some. This sample carries about 8,300 clones, over 40% of them seen once, and the ten largest clones take 7% to 7.5%. Time point noted: mouse harvest day 7 after allogeneic transplant. Each mouse received 10^7 T-cell-depleted marrow cells plus 10^6 splenic CD5+ T cells by tail vein. The material sequenced was gut tissue. The receptors derive from a female BALB/c mouse given C57BL/6 T cells with graft-versus-host disease after an allogeneic hematopoietic cell transplant.

Only a few counts were recorded for this clone. Gene names refer to mouse genes. From the germline J gene comes the end of the CDR3, since the read stops 1 residue before it. The chain employs TRBV26 and TRBJ1-3, with D perhaps matching TRBD1 (5 bases). This CDR3 is built from 13 residues. CDR1 is KGHPV, CDR2 FQNQEV, per germline (reference sequence). The V end was cut by 5 bases, the J end by 1 base, with 6 bases between. The CDR3 bases that were read are TGTGCCAGCAGTGGGACCTCTGGAAATACGCTCTAT. It codes for CASSGTSGNTLY. The CDR3 reads in full as CASSGTSGNTLYF.

Concerning this clone: The gene names here belong to mouse. The read terminates 1 residue ahead of where the CDR3 ends, so the germline J gene completes it. The V call is TRBV13-3, the J call TRBJ2-7; D is unresolved. This CDR3 has 12 amino acids. Trimming shortened V by 0 bases and J by 4 bases, and 5 bases separated the two germline ends. The V gene's germline CDR1 is NNHDY and CDR2 SYVADS. The sequenced CDR3 bases are TGTGCCAGCAGTGATGAGGGTTATGAACAGTAC. This codes for CASSDEGYEQY. The CDR3, in full, reads CASSDEGYEQYF.

To note about this clone: Each gene name is a mouse one. Read coverage stops 1 residue before the CDR3 terminus; the germline J gene supplies the remainder. The chain is built from TRBV19 and TRBJ1-2; 9 positions agree with TRBD1. CDR3 length: 14 residues. The V and J ends lost 4 bases and 0 bases, in that order; junction bases with no gene match: 1. From germline, CDR1 is FNHDT and CDR2 SITEND (reference sequence). The CDR3 here is CASSRDRANSDYTF. The part of the CDR3 DNA that was read is TGTGCCAGCAGTCGGGACAGGGCAAACTCCGACTACACC.

Within the sample, this clone is medium-sized. These gene names are mouse names. The read ends 1 residue early relative to the CDR3; the germline J gene fills the gap. The chain has TRBV16 and TRBJ2-3; D may be TRBD1 (6 bases). Trimming took off 3 bases at V and 0 bases at J, with 7 bases between the two ends. CDR1 is SGHSA, CDR2 FRNQAP, per germline. There are 14 residues in the CDR3. The CDR3 bases that were read are TGTGCAAGCAGCTTCCAGGGGAGTGCAGAAACGCTGTAT. Translation gives CASSFQGSAETLY. The whole CDR3 protein reads CASSFQGSAETLYF.

A note on this clone: Genes here carry mouse names. From the germline J gene comes the end of the CDR3, since the read stops 1 residue before it. The chain combines TRBV4 with TRBJ2-2; 10 bases are shared with TRBD2. CDR1 and CDR2 from the germline V gene are LGHDT and YNNKQL (reference sequence). Unmatched junction bases numbered 1, after V lost 4 bases and J lost 2 bases. The CDR3 consists of 15 residues. The covered CDR3 bases are TGTGCCAGCAGCTTGGACTGGGGGAACACCGGGCAGCTCTAC. The encoded protein is CASSLDWGNTGQLY. The entire CDR3 reads CASSLDWGNTGQLYF.

Concerning this clone: Gene and germline names: mouse. The read finishes 1 residue shy of the CDR3 end, and the germline J gene is used to complete it. The chain links TRBV3 to TRBJ2-1, with a tentative D call TRBD1 (6 bases). CDR3 size: 13 residues. The V and J ends lost 5 bases and 4 bases respectively, with 9 bases between them. Per germline, CDR1 SNHLY and CDR2 FYNGKV (reference sequence). The CDR3 loop reads CASSIGQYAEQFF. The part of the CDR3 DNA that was read is TGTGCCAGCAGCATCGGACAGTATGCTGAGCAGTTC.

In the case of this clone: Gene labels here are mouse ones. The sequenced part of the CDR3 DNA is TGTGCCAGCAGTCCCGAGGACCAAGACACCCAGTAC. Protein product: CASSPEDQDTQY. The whole CDR3 sequence reads CASSPEDQDTQYF. The V call is TRBV26, the J call TRBJ2-5; D remains unclear. The read finishes 1 residue shy of the CDR3 end, and the germline J gene is used to complete it. Germline V gives CDR1 KGHPV, CDR2 FQNQEV (reference sequence). This CDR3 has 13 residues. V was clipped by 4 bases and J by 1 base, with 6 bases between them. The complete variable domain, with remaining parts taken from reference TRBV26 and TRBJ2-5, reads NSKVIQTPRYLVKGQGQKAKMRCIPEKGHPVVFWYQQNKNNEFKFLINFQNQEVLQQIDMTEKRFSAECPSNSPCSLEIQSSEAGDSALYLCASSPEDQDTQYFGPGTRLLVL.

As for this clone: Gene names are the mouse ones. The read is 1 residue too short to cover the CDR3 end, so that end is filled in from the germline J gene. The V call is TRBV26, the J call TRBJ2-4, with 11 bases matching TRBD1. V was pared by 5 bases and J by 2 bases, with 6 bases of the junction left unmatched. Germline V gene data show CDR1 as KGHPV and CDR2 as FQNQEV (reference sequence). CDR3 length equals 16 residues. The covered CDR3 bases are TGTGCCAGCAGTTCCGGGACAGGGGGGGCTCAAAACACCTTGTAC. Translating gives CASSSGTGGAQNTLY. In full, the CDR3 is CASSSGTGGAQNTLYF.

Comments on this clone: The genes and germline here are from mouse. The CDR3 DNA, read in part, is TGTGGTGCTACCAGGGGGCGTGCAGAAACGCTGTAT. It is translated as CGATRGRAETLY. The complete CDR3 protein is CGATRGRAETLYF. The chain has TRBV20 and TRBJ2-3; 8 nucleotides match TRBD1. From the germline J gene comes the end of the CDR3, since the read stops 1 residue before it. The CDR3 extends over 13 amino acids. The junction had 1 base not matched to a gene; V was cut back by 4 bases and J by 1 base. Germline assignment: CDR1 GFQATS and CDR2 STVNSAI.

About this clone itself: Mouse gene names apply. The read ends 1 residue shy of where the CDR3 ends; the end is completed using the germline J gene. The chain joins TRBV26 to TRBJ2-1, with no clear D. This CDR3 has 13 amino acids. From germline, CDR1 is KGHPV and CDR2 FQNQEV (reference sequence). V lost 2 bases and J lost 1, with 3 bases in between. The CDR3 spells CASSLPNYAEQFF. The sequenced CDR3 bases are TGTGCCAGCAGTCTGCCAAACTATGCTGAGCAGTTC. Based on the CDR3 plus reference TRBV26 and TRBJ2-1, the full variable domain is NSKVIQTPRYLVKGQGQKAKMRCIPEKGHPVVFWYQQNKNNEFKFLINFQNQEVLQQIDMTEKRFSAECPSNSPCSLEIQSSEAGDSALYLCASSLPNYAEQFFGPGTRLTVL.

To note about this clone: Mouse germline and gene names are used. The DNA ends 1 residue before the CDR3 does, and the rest of the CDR3 is filled in from the germline J gene. The chain has TRBV13-1 and TRBJ1-1; D is perhaps TRBD1 (5 bases). Germline V gives CDR1 NSHNY, CDR2 SYGAGN. V lost 0 bases, J lost 6 bases, and 12 bases lay in between. The CDR3 runs 14 residues. The sequenced CDR3 bases are TGTGCCAGCAGTGATGTAGGTGGGGCGGCAGAAGTCTTC. Its translation: CASSDVGGAAEVF. The whole CDR3 protein is CASSDVGGAAEVFF.

This clone was observed a few times. Gene names follow the mouse nomenclature. The sequenced fragment ends 1 residue before the CDR3 boundary, so the rest is inferred from the germline J gene. The chain joins TRBV23 to TRBJ2-7; TRBD2, the D gene given by the table, was not confirmed from the DNA. The CDR3 is 14 residues long. Germline V gene data show CDR1 as KGHTA and CDR2 as FQNQQP. Incomplete CDR3 DNA: TGCTCCAGCAGTCAATCTGCTGGGGGGGTTGAACAGTAC. Translation gives CSSSQSAGGVEQY. The full CDR3 protein is CSSSQSAGGVEQYF.

Note on this clone: The gene names here belong to mouse. With the read ending 1 residue before the CDR3 end, the germline J gene is used to fill in that end. The same CDR3 is also encoded by other DNA sequences in this sample. J is TRBJ2-4 and V is TRBV5, with D unresolved. Deletions cut 0 bases from V and 0 bases from J, with 4 bases between. CDR3 length equals 14 residues. Germline lookup yields CDR1 LGHNA and CDR2 YNLKQL (reference sequence). CDR3 amino acids: CASSQEGSQNTLYF. The part of the CDR3 DNA that was read is TGTGCCAGCAGCCAAGAAGGCAGTCAAAACACCTTGTAC.

About this clone itself: The germline and genes are mouse ones. The missing CDR3 end, 1 residue past where the read stops, is filled in from the germline J gene. This chain connects TRBV13-1 to TRBJ1-3; D ambiguous. This CDR3 is 13 amino acids long. The germline V gene has CDR1 NSHNY and CDR2 SYGAGN. V dropped 2 bases and J dropped 2 bases, with 5 bases sitting between them. The sequenced part of the CDR3 DNA is TGTGCCAGCAGTGACGACACTGGAAATACGCTCTAT. Translated, it gives CASSDDTGNTLY. The whole CDR3 protein is CASSDDTGNTLYF.

Points on this clone: Gene names are mouse gene names. The DNA ends 1 residue before the CDR3 does, and the rest of the CDR3 is filled in from the germline J gene. The V and J genes are TRBV26 and TRBJ2-1; the match to TRBD1 covers 9 bases. J lost 7 bases, V lost 6 bases, and 7 bases had no gene match. The V gene's germline CDR1 is KGHPV and CDR2 FQNQEV (reference sequence). The CDR3 has 14 residues. This CDR3 reads CASSWGTGRAEQFF. The sequenced CDR3 bases are TGTGCCAGCAGCTGGGGGACAGGGAGGGCTGAGCAGTTC. The complete variable domain, with remaining parts taken from reference TRBV26 and TRBJ2-1, reads NSKVIQTPRYLVKGQGQKAKMRCIPEKGHPVVFWYQQNKNNEFKFLINFQNQEVLQQIDMTEKRFSAECPSNSPCSLEIQSSEAGDSALYLCASSWGTGRAEQFFGPGTRLTVL.

About this clone itself: Germline and genes: mouse. From the germline J gene comes the end of the CDR3, since the read stops 1 residue before it. The chain carries TRBV5 and TRBJ2-5; tentative D call: TRBD2 (5 bases). Germline-derived CDR1 and CDR2 are LGHNA and YNLKQL (reference sequence). The germline V and J ends were trimmed by 1 base and 1 base, with 6 bases remaining between them. The CDR3 extends over 14 amino acids. CDR3 DNA (partial): TGTGCCAGCAGCCAAGCTGGGTACCAAGACACCCAGTAC. Its translation is CASSQAGYQDTQY. The full-length CDR3 reads as CASSQAGYQDTQYF.

This clone occurred once. Each gene name is a mouse one. The read halts 1 residue ahead of the CDR3 end, with the missing end drawn from the germline J gene. The chain combines TRBV13-1 with TRBJ1-1; a weak D match, TRBD1 (5 bases). This CDR3 region has 12 residues. The V end was cut by 2 bases, the J end by 6 bases, with 8 bases between. Germline CDR1 NSHNY, CDR2 SYGAGN. CDR3 amino acids: CASSDRDAEVFF. Partial CDR3 DNA: TGTGCCAGCAGTGACAGGGACGCAGAAGTCTTC.

Of note for this clone: Each gene name is a mouse one. Here the CDR3 reads CAQGGRGAETLYF. CDR3 bases read: TGTGCCCAGGGGGGGCGGGGTGCAGAAACGCTGTAT. The chain combines TRBV12-1 with TRBJ2-3; D perhaps matches TRBD2 (8 bases). The CDR3 end falls 1 residue outside the read, so it is completed with the germline J gene. CDR1 is SGHSN and CDR2 is HYEKVE in the germline V gene. The CDR3 runs 13 residues. V shed 9 bases and J shed 1 base, with 13 bases lying between them. Drawing the rest from reference TRBV12-1 and TRBJ2-3, the complete variable domain is DSGVVQSPRHIIKEKGGRSVLTCIPISGHSNVVWYQQTLGKELKFLIQHYEKVERDKGFLPSRFSVQQFDDYHSEMNMSALELEDSAMYFCAQGGRGAETLYFGSGTRLTVL.

The sample holds a few counts of this clone. Gene names and germline match the mouse. The DNA ends 1 residue before the CDR3 does, and the rest of the CDR3 is filled in from the germline J gene. The chain has TRBV26 and TRBJ1-3; D ambiguous. V was cut by 1 base and J by 0 bases, with 4 bases left in between. The CDR3 contains 14 residues. Germline lookup yields CDR1 KGHPV and CDR2 FQNQEV (reference sequence). The CDR3 DNA, read in part, is TGTGCCAGCAGTCTGTGGAATTCTGGAAATACGCTCTAT. Amino acid sequence: CASSLWNSGNTLY. The full CDR3 reads CASSLWNSGNTLYF.

This clone is labeled as medium-sized. Genes and germline come from the mouse. The read ends 1 residue early relative to the CDR3; the germline J gene fills the gap. The chain links TRBV13-3 to TRBJ2-7; TRBD1 matches 10 bases. This CDR3 is 14 amino acids long. CDR1 and CDR2 (germline): NNHDY, SYVADS. With 5 bases clipped from V and 2 bases from J, the junction kept 4 bases outside the gene matches. The CDR3 DNA, read in part, is TGTGCCAGCAGCGCCGGGACAGGGGCCTATGAACAGTAC. Encoded protein: CASSAGTGAYEQY. The CDR3 in full is CASSAGTGAYEQYF.